These 14 T cell receptor beta chains share one sample of origin, sequenced in a study of OX40 agonist ivuxolimab in advanced cancers. Repertoires were generated with immunoSEQ multiplex PCR, while TCRdb's copy carries only in-frame clones and drops some. This table holds 60,000 to 90,000 clones, about nine tenths found once. Source: CD4+ or CD8+ T cells sorted from blood, taken in a trial of the OX40 agonist ivuxolimab. The receptors derive from an adult with an advanced solid tumor such as melanoma, head and neck, liver or kidney cancer.

Here the CDR3 reads CASSGPGDRREQYF. CDR3 sequence (DNA): TGTGCCAGCAGCGGTCCGGGAGACCGGAGAGAGCAGTACTTC. The rearrangement joins TRBV4-2 to TRBJ2-7, with TRBD2 as a possible D gene (6 bases). CDR3 length equals 14 residues. CDR1 LGHNA and CDR2 YNFKEQ come from the germline V gene. The germline V and J ends were trimmed by 5 bases and 7 bases, with 18 bases remaining between them.

The chain carries TRBV7-9 and TRBJ2-2, with unresolved D. In germline, CDR1 is SEHNR, CDR2 FQNEAQ (reference sequence). The CDR3 has 16 residues. V gave up 0 bases and J gave up 3 bases, with 11 bases separating them. The DNA of the CDR3 is TGTGCCAGCAGCTTAGCGTTAGGGAAGTACACCGGGGAGCTGTTTTTT. The encoded protein is CASSLALGKYTGELFF.

V usage is TRBV28 and J usage is TRBJ1-2; D not resolved. The CDR3 has 11 residues. The germline gives CDR1 MDHEN, CDR2 SYDVKM. V lost 3 bases to trimming and J lost 8 bases, with 7 bases between them. CDR3 residues: CASSFFGGYTF. DNA of the CDR3: TGTGCCAGCAGTTTCTTCGGCGGCTACACCTTC.

The rearrangement uses TRBV12-2 and TRBJ2-3; TRBD1 is taken as the D call from the table, unchecked against the DNA. TRBV12-2 is a recognized pseudogene. This CDR3 is 16 amino acids long. The CDR3 loop reads CASRFLDRASEDTQYF. In DNA form, the CDR3 reads TGTGCAAGTCGCTTCCTCGACAGGGCATCAGAAGATACGCAGTATTTT.

The chain employs TRBV29-1 and TRBJ1-2; D is unresolved. Germline lookup yields CDR1 SQVTM and CDR2 ANQGSEA. The CDR3 contains 10 residues. The V and J ends lost 2 bases and 13 bases respectively, with 11 bases between them. CDR3 sequence reads: CSVEMGRVTF. CDR3 in DNA: TGCAGCGTTGAAATGGGCCGGGTCACCTTC.

The chain uses TRBV11-2 and TRBJ1-4; D perhaps matches TRBD1 (5 bases). Trimming pared 1 base from V and 4 bases from J, leaving 13 bases between. This CDR3 is built from 16 residues. The V gene's germline CDR1 is SGHAT and CDR2 FQNNGV. CDR3 protein: CASSLVGTQLNEKLFF. In DNA, the CDR3 is TGTGCCAGCAGCTTAGTTGGGACGCAGCTTAATGAAAAACTGTTTTTT. Looking up the rest from reference TRBV11-2 and TRBJ1-4 gives the full variable domain: EAGVAQSPRYKIIEKRQSVAFWCNPISGHATLYWYQQILGQGPKLLIQFQNNGVVDDSQLPKDRFSAERLKGVDSTLKIQPAKLEDSAVYLCASSLVGTQLNEKLFFGSGTQLSVL.

The rearrangement joins TRBV5-6 to TRBJ1-2; TRBD1 is a possible D gene (6 bases). The V and J ends lost 2 bases and 0 bases respectively, with 8 bases between them. Germline V gives CDR1 SGHDT, CDR2 YYEEEE. This CDR3 region has 14 residues. For the CDR3, the DNA is TGTGCCAGCAGCTTTAGGGGGGCTAACTATGGCTACACCTTC. Residues: CASSFRGANYGYTF.

V usage is TRBV18 and J usage is TRBJ2-5; D uncertain. The CDR3 has 13 residues. Germline V gene lookup returns CDR1 KGHSH and CDR2 LQKENI. Trimming took 3 bases from V and 5 from J, leaving 10 bases between them. For the CDR3, the DNA is TGTGCCAGCTCACCGCACGTGGGGGAGACCCAGTACTTC. Its protein is CASSPHVGETQYF. Supplemented by reference TRBV18 and TRBJ2-5, the full variable domain reads NAGVMQNPRHLVRRRGQEARLRCSPMKGHSHVYWYRQLPEEGLKFMVYLQKENIIDESGMPKERFSAEFPKEGPSILRIQQVVRGDSAAYFCASSPHVGETQYFGPGTRLLVL.

The chain recombines TRBV7-1 with TRBJ2-3, with D possibly TRBD2 on 7 matching bases. TRBV7-1 is assigned to the ORF class and has an uncertain function. CDR3 size: 15 residues. Trimming cost V 6 bases and J 1 base, with 14 bases left between them. CDR3: CASRPTGRGTDTQYF. In DNA, the CDR3 is TGTGCCAGCAGGCCTACAGGGAGGGGCACAGATACGCAGTATTTT.

The chain employs TRBV10-3 and TRBJ1-2; D is ambiguous. In germline, CDR1 is ENHRY, CDR2 SYGVKD. The V end was cut by 6 bases, the J end by 1 base, with 12 bases between. The CDR3 loop spans 14 amino acids. CDR3 in amino acids: CAISPGGNNYGYTF. The CDR3 nucleotides read TGTGCCATCAGCCCAGGCGGGAATAACTATGGCTACACCTTC.

The gene calls are TRBV7-2 and TRBJ1-2, with D perhaps matching TRBD1 (6 bases). The CDR3 consists of 12 residues. CDR1 is SGHTA, CDR2 FQGNSA, per germline. Trimming took off 4 bases at V and 13 bases at J, with 16 bases between the two ends. CDR3 sequence: CASSWGPAGGTF. The CDR3 DNA is TGTGCCAGCAGCTGGGGGCCTGCCGGGGGCACCTTC.

This sequence joins TRBV30 and TRBJ2-5; 7 positions agree with TRBD2. There are 14 residues in the CDR3. Unmatched junction bases numbered 8, after V lost 0 bases and J lost 7 bases. Per the germline V gene, CDR1 is GTSNPN and CDR2 is SVGIG (reference sequence). The CDR3 DNA is TGTGCCTGGAGTGTAGTGGCGGGAGCGGGGACCCAGTACTTC. Translation gives CAWSVVAGAGTQYF.

The genes are TRBV7-2 and TRBJ2-1; tentatively, D is TRBD1 or TRBD2 (6 bases each). Germline V gene sequence: CDR1 SGHTA, CDR2 FQGNSA. V was cut by 3 bases and J by 6 bases, with 18 bases left in between. The CDR3 consists of 16 residues. The CDR3 DNA follows: TGTGCCAGCAGCTTGGGGGCGGGGCGGGATCGCAATGAGCAGTTCTTC. Its protein product is CASSLGAGRDRNEQFF.

The rearrangement joins TRBV11-3 to TRBJ2-7; 10 bases fit TRBD2. This CDR3 has 14 amino acids. V was clipped by 5 bases and J by 5 bases; unmatched bases: 6. The V gene's germline CDR1 is SGHNT and CDR2 YENEEA. The CDR3: CASSRGLAVDEQYF. Written as DNA, the CDR3 is TGTGCCAGCAGCCGCGGACTAGCGGTCGACGAGCAGTACTTC.